The 7 T cell receptor beta chains presented below share a single source sample, sequenced in a study of tumor-infiltrating lymphocytes in primary liver carcinoma. Reverse transcription of roughly 0.5 ug total RNA with a constant-region primer produced TCR beta cDNA. Employing slightly modified ARM-PCR, three nested multiplex PCR rounds were run, and these gave rise to the TCR beta libraries. Primers for the first two PCR rounds were TRBV1-TRBV30 forward primers and a C-beta reverse primer (about 11 cycles per round). A single record per CDR3 protein comes from TCRdb applying MiXCR to the multiplex PCR reads. This repertoire shows about 180,000 distinct CDR3 sequences, over 50% found once; its top ten account for 72%. Out of unsorted whole blood came the blood RNA, and germline DNA was extracted as well. The sequenced material came from peripheral blood. All receptors come from a middle-aged man with primary liver carcinoma and hepatitis B virus infection.

The chain couples TRBV6-2 or TRBV6-3 to TRBJ1-1; D is perhaps TRBD1 (5 bases). V gave up 1 base and J gave up 8 bases, with 5 bases separating them. Germline V CDR1 and CDR2: MNHEY, SVGEGT. There are 11 residues in the CDR3. This chain's CDR3 is CASSYWGEAFF. In nucleotides, the CDR3 is TGTGCCAGCAGTTACTGGGGCGAAGCTTTCTTT.

The chain employs TRBV5-4 and TRBJ2-5; D might be TRBD2 (6 bases). CDR1 and CDR2 (germline): SGHNT, YYREEE (reference sequence). The V end lost 0 bases, the J end lost 8 bases, and 11 bases lay between the germline ends. The CDR3 is made up of 13 amino acids. The CDR3 loop is CASSLERRDTQYF. CDR3 nucleotide sequence: TGTGCCAGCAGCTTGGAGCGGAGGGATACCCAGTACTTC. The full variable domain, completed using reference TRBV5-4 and TRBJ2-5, is ETGVTQSPTHLIKTRGQQVTLRCSSQSGHNTVSWYQQALGQGPQFIFQYYREEENGRGNFPPRFSGLQFPNYSSELNVNALELDDSALYLCASSLERRDTQYFGPGTRLLVL.

The chain has TRBV29-1 and TRBJ2-2; 7 nucleotides line up with TRBD1. CDR3 length: 14 amino acids. Germline CDR1 is SQVTM and CDR2 is ANQGSEA. With V trimmed by 6 bases and J by 6 bases, 10 bases remained unmatched. This CDR3 is CSVGDSLRPGELFF. The DNA of the CDR3 is TGCAGCGTCGGGGACAGCTTGAGACCCGGGGAGCTGTTTTTT.

This clonotype came up a few times. V gene TRBV29-1 combines with J gene TRBJ2-1; a possible D gene is TRBD2 (6 bases). Trimming stripped 7 bases from V and 9 bases from J, with 25 bases between. Germline assignment: CDR1 SQVTM and CDR2 ANQGSEA. This CDR3 region has 15 residues. Here the CDR3 reads CSAAFREPRGGEQFF. The CDR3 region has the DNA TGCAGCGCTGCCTTCCGGGAACCCCGGGGAGGTGAGCAGTTCTTC.

Comments on this clonotype: Its ends do not fully match the called genes, so a read error is possible. The chain joins TRBV11-2 to TRBJ2-3, with unresolved D. The germline V gene has CDR1 SGHAT and CDR2 FQNNGV. The CDR3 totals 13 residues. CDR3 in DNA: TGTGCCAGCTGCTTACCCCAAACAGATACGCAGTATTTT. It is translated as CASCLPQTDTQYF.

Turning to this clonotype: The junction and the germline gene differ at one end; a read error may be behind it. The V gene is TRBV14, the J gene TRBJ2-1, with a weak D call TRBD1 (5 bases). In germline, CDR1 is SGHDN, CDR2 FVKESK. This CDR3 is 16 amino acids long. The CDR3 here is CPSSLQGALTYNEQFF. The CDR3 nucleotides are TGTCCCAGCAGCTTACAAGGGGCCTTAACCTACAATGAGCAGTTCTTC.

The rearrangement links TRBV7-8 to TRBJ2-1; 7 bases are a match to TRBD2. The CDR3 spans 14 residues. From germline, CDR1 is SGHVS and CDR2 FQNEAQ. V was pared by 1 base and J by 7 bases, with 4 bases of the junction left unmatched. This CDR3 reads CASSLVGEGNEQFF. The CDR3 coding sequence is TGTGCCAGCAGCTTAGTTGGGGAGGGGAATGAGCAGTTCTTC.